The rows below give T cell receptor beta chains drawn from one sample of a study of Tregs in tolerant kidney transplant recipients. Clones were sequenced by immunoSEQ multiplex PCR, and TCRdb holds only the in-frame ones, with some missing. The data show 200,000 to 300,000 clones, about four fifths seen once. Sequencing was carried out using CD4+ T cells from blood. These TCRs come from a human donor in good health. Each CDR3 is given with its conserved first and last residue. A D gene is named only where the DNA matches it firmly. For some rows the clone size is stated as once, few or many, or as a class when expanded; others skip it.

clone_size j_call v_call d_call cdr3_aa cdr3_nt
- TRBJ1-2 TRBV19 - CASSTELFYGYTF TGTGCCAGTAGTACGGAATTATTCTATGGCTACACCTTC
few TRBJ2-6 TRBV30 - CAWSEGPRANVLTF TGTGCCTGGAGTGAGGGACCGAGGGCCAACGTCCTGACTTTC
- TRBJ1-1 TRBV5-1 TRBD1 CASFRTGETEAFF TGCGCCAGTTTTAGGACAGGGGAAACTGAAGCTTTCTTT
once TRBJ1-3 TRBV6-5 - CASGGVDAGNTIYF TGTGCCAGCGGGGGGGTCGACGCTGGAAACACCATATATTTT
- TRBJ2-1 TRBV10-1 TRBD2 CASSEFAGLSYNEQFF TGCGCCAGCAGTGAGTTTGCGGGACTATCCTACAATGAGCAGTTCTTC
once TRBJ2-7 TRBV12-5 - CASGLVRGGLRTYEQYF TGTGCTAGTGGTTTGGTACGTGGGGGCCTGAGGACCTACGAGCAGTACTTC
- TRBJ2-2 TRBV5-4 - CASRERDIVETGELFF TGTGCCAGCAGAGAGCGGGACATAGTCGAGACCGGGGAGCTGTTTTTT
- TRBJ2-7 TRBV19 - CASSIGGRGGEQYF TGTGCCAGTAGTATTGGAGGCAGGGGAGGCGAGCAGTACTTC
- TRBJ1-4 TRBV15 TRBD1 CATSDRAPEKLFF TGTGCCACCAGCGACAGGGCCCCTGAAAAACTGTTTTTT
- TRBJ1-3 TRBV14 - CASSRQYTIYF TGTGCCAGCAGCCGACAGTACACCATATATTTT
- TRBJ2-3 TRBV14 TRBD2 CASSQDPGGRARGTDTQYF TGTGCCAGCAGCCAGGATCCTGGAGGGAGGGCCCGGGGCACAGATACGCAGTATTTT
- TRBJ1-1 TRBV7-9 - CASSLTGNTEAFF TGTGCCAGCAGCTTAACCGGGAACACTGAAGCTTTCTTT
- TRBJ2-3 TRBV7-8 TRBD2 CASSRGLAGKLTDTQYF TGTGCCAGCAGCCGGGGACTAGCGGGGAAGCTAACAGATACGCAGTATTTT
- TRBJ2-5 TRBV27 - CASSFYGASAQYF TGTGCCAGCAGTTTTTATGGGGCGTCTGCCCAGTACTTC
- TRBJ2-1 TRBV25-1 TRBD1 CASSDVRTGDNEQFF TGTGCCAGCAGTGATGTAAGGACAGGGGACAATGAGCAGTTCTTC
- TRBJ2-7 TRBV29-1 - CSVASGGYEQYF TGCAGCGTTGCTAGTGGGGGCTACGAGCAGTACTTC
- TRBJ2-1 TRBV5-1 - CASSFVNEQFF TGCGCCAGCAGCTTCGTCAATGAGCAGTTCTTC
- TRBJ1-6 TRBV5-1 - CASSQEPGGNSPLHF TGCGCCAGCAGCCAAGAACCCGGTGGTAATTCACCCCTCCACTTT
once TRBJ1-3 TRBV2 - CASRDGQAGNTIYF TGTGCCAGCAGGGACGGTCAGGCTGGAAACACCATATATTTT
- TRBJ1-2 TRBV7-2 TRBD1 CASSPRTGGGYGYTF TGTGCCAGCAGCCCTCGGACAGGGGGCGGCTATGGCTACACCTTC
- TRBJ2-7 TRBV27 - CASSIDGGHWGDEQYF TGTGCCAGCAGTATCGACGGGGGGCACTGGGGGGACGAGCAGTACTTC
- TRBJ2-7 TRBV9 - CASSPRTVSHEQYF TGTGCCAGCAGCCCACGGACAGTTTCCCACGAGCAGTACTTC
- TRBJ2-7 TRBV5-5 - CASSLTIGQNYEQYF TGTGCCAGCAGCCTTACGATCGGACAGAACTACGAGCAGTACTTC
- TRBJ1-4 TRBV19 TRBD1 CASGSRPGQGKNEKLFF TGTGCCAGTGGAAGCCGACCGGGACAGGGGAAGAACGAAAAACTGTTTTTT
few TRBJ2-3 TRBV5-1 - CASRKEGDTQYF TGCGCCAGCAGGAAGGAGGGAGATACGCAGTATTTT
- TRBJ2-5 TRBV19 TRBD2 CASSIQAGGGETQYF TGTGCCAGTAGTATCCAAGCGGGAGGAGGAGAGACCCAGTACTTC
- TRBJ1-3 TRBV7-8 TRBD1 CASSLRTGPGNTIYF TGTGCCAGCAGCTTGAGGACAGGCCCTGGAAACACCATATATTTT
- TRBJ2-3 TRBV9 TRBD2 CASSTGLAGPRGGTDTQYF TGTGCCAGCAGCACGGGACTAGCGGGGCCCCGGGGGGGCACAGATACGCAGTATTTT
- TRBJ2-7 TRBV5-4 - CASSLAGLENYEQYF TGTGCCAGCAGCTTAGCAGGTCTGGAGAACTACGAGCAGTACTTC
- TRBJ2-5 TRBV5-4 TRBD2 CASSLARAGGETQYF TGTGCCAGCAGCTTGGCGAGGGCGGGAGGGGAGACCCAGTACTTC
few TRBJ1-1 TRBV6-5 TRBD1 CASSRDRANTEAFF TGTGCCAGCAGTCGGGACAGGGCCAACACTGAAGCTTTCTTT
- TRBJ1-2 TRBV11-2 - CASIQLGQNYGYTF TGTGCCAGCATCCAACTAGGACAGAACTATGGCTACACCTTC
- TRBJ1-1 TRBV7-9 - CASSLATGFPLNTEAFF TGTGCCAGCAGCTTAGCTACAGGATTTCCCCTGAACACTGAAGCTTTCTTT
- TRBJ1-2 TRBV30 - CAWSVGGSSYGYTF TGTGCCTGGAGTGTAGGTGGGAGCTCATATGGCTACACCTTC
few TRBJ1-4 TRBV5-1 TRBD1 CASSRSGTGEEKLFF TGCGCCAGCAGCCGTTCCGGGACAGGGGAGGAAAAACTGTTTTTT